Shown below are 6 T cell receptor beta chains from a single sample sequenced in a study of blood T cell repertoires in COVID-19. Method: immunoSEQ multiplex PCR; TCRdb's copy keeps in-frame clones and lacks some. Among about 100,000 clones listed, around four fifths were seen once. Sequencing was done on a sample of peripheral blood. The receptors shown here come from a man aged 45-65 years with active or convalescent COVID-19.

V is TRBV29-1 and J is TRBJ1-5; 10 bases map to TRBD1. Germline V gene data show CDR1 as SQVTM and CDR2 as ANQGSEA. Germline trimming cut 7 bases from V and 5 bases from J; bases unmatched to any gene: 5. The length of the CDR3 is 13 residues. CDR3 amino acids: CSGADRGDQPQHF. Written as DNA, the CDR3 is TGCAGCGGGGCGGACAGGGGGGATCAGCCCCAGCATTTT. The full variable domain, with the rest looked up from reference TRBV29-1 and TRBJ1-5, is SAVISQKPSRDICQRGTSLTIQCQVDSQVTMMFWYRQQPGQSLTLIATANQGSEATYESGFVIDKFPISRPNLTFSTLTVSNMSPEDSSIYLCSGADRGDQPQHFGDGTRLSIL.

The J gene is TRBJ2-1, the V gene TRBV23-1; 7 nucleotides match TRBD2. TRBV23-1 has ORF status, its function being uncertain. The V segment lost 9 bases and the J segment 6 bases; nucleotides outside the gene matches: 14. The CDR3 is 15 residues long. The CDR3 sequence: CARPVLRENGNEQFF. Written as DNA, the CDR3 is TGCGCCAGGCCTGTCCTGCGGGAGAATGGCAATGAGCAGTTCTTC.

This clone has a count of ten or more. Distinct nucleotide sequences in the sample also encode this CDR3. CDR3 protein: CASSIGPGTEAFF. Written as DNA, the CDR3 is TGTGCCAGTAGTATAGGCCCCGGGACTGAAGCTTTCTTT. The rearrangement joins TRBV19 to TRBJ1-1; no firm D call. Germline CDR1 is LNHDA and CDR2 is SQIVND (reference sequence). The CDR3 loop spans 13 amino acids. V dropped 1 base and J dropped 5 bases, with 8 bases sitting between them.

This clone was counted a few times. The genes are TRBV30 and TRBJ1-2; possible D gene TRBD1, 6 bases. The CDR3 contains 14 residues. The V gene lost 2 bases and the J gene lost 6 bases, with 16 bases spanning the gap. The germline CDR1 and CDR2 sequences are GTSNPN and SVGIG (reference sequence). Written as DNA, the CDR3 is TGTGCCTGGAGTCCTACCGGGACAACGAATGGCTACACCTTC. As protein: CAWSPTGTTNGYTF.

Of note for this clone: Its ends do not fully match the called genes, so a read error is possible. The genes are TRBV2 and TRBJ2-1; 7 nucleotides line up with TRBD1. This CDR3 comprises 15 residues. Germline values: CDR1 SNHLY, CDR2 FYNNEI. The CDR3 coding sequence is TGTGCCAGGAGTGGGGTTGACAGGGCAGCGATTGAGCAGTTCTTC. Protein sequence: CARSGVDRAAIEQFF.

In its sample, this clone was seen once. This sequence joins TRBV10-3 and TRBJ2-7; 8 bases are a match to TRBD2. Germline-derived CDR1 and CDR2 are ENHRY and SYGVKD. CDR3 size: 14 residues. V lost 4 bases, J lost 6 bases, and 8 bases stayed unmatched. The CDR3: CAISGAGTSGEQYF. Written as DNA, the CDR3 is TGTGCCATCAGTGGGGCCGGGACTAGTGGCGAGCAGTACTTC.